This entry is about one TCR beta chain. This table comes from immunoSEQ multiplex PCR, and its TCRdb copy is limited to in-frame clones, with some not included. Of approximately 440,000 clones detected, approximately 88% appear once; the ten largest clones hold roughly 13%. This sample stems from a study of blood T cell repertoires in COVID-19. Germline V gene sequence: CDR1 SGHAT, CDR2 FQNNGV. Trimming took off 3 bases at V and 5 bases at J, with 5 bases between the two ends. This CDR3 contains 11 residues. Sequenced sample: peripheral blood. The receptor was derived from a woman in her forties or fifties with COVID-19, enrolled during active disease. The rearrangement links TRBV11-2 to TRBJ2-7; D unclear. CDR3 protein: CASSLGDEQYF. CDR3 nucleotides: TGTGCCAGCAGCTTGGGCGACGAGCAGTACTTC.